The 18 T cell receptor beta chains given below trace back to one sample, sequenced in a study of spatial heterogeneity in lung cancer. Study-wide results and limits: Tumoral mutation counts were tracked by counts of expanded intratumoral alpha and beta TCRs.

TCRdb re-derived calls from the 5' RACE reads in MiXCR, one entry per CDR3 protein. This table has more than 20,000 distinct CDR3 sequences, approximately 15% appearing once. Specified time point: sample taken at primary tumor resection. Their antigens are not known. Sequences were derived from lung tumor tissue, sampled at surgery. The receptors originated from a female donor with early-stage non-small cell lung cancer.

This clonotype occurred a few times. CDR3 amino acids: CASSQPTVAQGIESNEQFF. In DNA, the CDR3 is TGCGCCAGCAGCCAGCCAACAGTCGCACAGGGGATCGAGAGCAATGAGCAGTTCTTC. The V and J genes are TRBV4-1 and TRBJ2-1; 7 nucleotides match TRBD1. Germline CDR1 reads MGHRA; CDR2 reads YSYEKL. V was clipped by 3 bases and J by 6 bases; unmatched bases: 20. The CDR3 extends over 19 amino acids.

This clonotype was recorded at least ten times. The chain couples TRBV6-1 to TRBJ1-4, with 7 bases identical to TRBD1. The CDR3 has 14 amino acids. Germline lookup yields CDR1 MNHNS and CDR2 SASEGT. The trim removed 6 bases at V and 4 bases at J, leaving 5 bases unmatched. The CDR3, as DNA: TGTGCCAGCAGGATACAGGGGAATAATGAAAAACTGTTTTTT. Protein sequence: CASRIQGNNEKLFF.

This clonotype was seen at least ten times. This CDR3 reads CASIQGRDWGQETQYF. CDR3 bases: TGCGCCAGCATCCAAGGGCGGGATTGGGGGCAGGAGACCCAGTACTTC. This chain joins TRBV5-1 and TRBJ2-5; D may correspond to TRBD1 or TRBD2 (6 bases each). Trimming cost V 6 bases and J 5 bases, with 23 bases left between them. Germline CDR1 is SGHRS and CDR2 is YFSETQ. CDR3 length: 16 residues.

This clonotype was detected only a few times. V usage is TRBV6-6 and J usage is TRBJ2-5; 7 bases are a match to TRBD2. CDR3 length: 14 residues. Trimming cost V 6 bases and J 5 bases; bases outside gene matches: 9. CDR1 and CDR2 (germline): MNHNY, SVGAGI (reference sequence). The DNA for the CDR3 is TGTGCCAGCAGACGGCGGGAGACGGGGGAGACCCAGTACTTC. Translating gives CASRRRETGETQYF.

This clonotype is medium-sized in the sample. The chain carries TRBV7-2 and TRBJ2-5; 7 bases are a match to TRBD1. J gave up 4 bases and V 3 bases, and 11 bases lay outside the gene matches. CDR3 length: 16 amino acids. Germline V gene sequence: CDR1 SGHTA, CDR2 FQGNSA. CDR3 amino acids: CASSFGVATGRETQYF. The CDR3 region has the DNA TGTGCCAGCAGCTTCGGAGTAGCGACAGGGCGAGAGACCCAGTACTTC.

This clonotype occurred many times. The J gene is TRBJ2-1, the V gene TRBV10-2; TRBD1 might be the D (5 bases). V lost 0 bases, J lost 4 bases, and 13 bases lay in between. CDR1 is WSHSY and CDR2 is SAAADI in the germline V gene. This CDR3 comprises 16 residues. The CDR3 here is CASSESKGKGYNEQFF. CDR3 nucleotide sequence: TGCGCCAGCAGTGAGTCTAAAGGGAAGGGGTACAATGAGCAGTTCTTC.

In this sample, this clonotype turned up many times. The gene calls are TRBV27 and TRBJ2-1, with a weak D call TRBD1 (5 bases). This CDR3 is 15 amino acids long. The V end lost 0 bases, the J end lost 15 bases, and 21 bases lay between the germline ends. The germline gives CDR1 MNHEY, CDR2 SMNVEV (reference sequence). The CDR3 here is CASSLSSNSGSDRFF. CDR3 DNA: TGTGCCAGCAGTTTATCATCCAATTCAGGGTCGGATCGGTTCTTC.

This clonotype is medium-sized within its sample. CDR3 nucleotide sequence: TGTGCCAGCAATATAGCGGGGCCCACAGATACGCAGTATTTT. The encoded protein is CASNIAGPTDTQYF. The rearrangement joins TRBV12-3 or TRBV12-4 to TRBJ2-3; 8 bases agree with TRBD2. This CDR3 has 14 amino acids. The V gene end was trimmed by 7 bases and the J gene end by 2 bases; junction bases not matched to a gene: 5.

The gene calls are TRBV3-1 and TRBJ2-1; perhaps D is TRBD1 or TRBD2 (5 bases each). CDR3 size: 17 residues. Trimming took 0 bases from V and 6 from J, leaving 18 bases between them. CDR1 and CDR2 from the germline V gene are LGHDT and YNNKEL (reference sequence). The CDR3 DNA is TGTGCCAGCAGCCAAGATAATATTGGTTTGGGGACCAATGAGCAGTTCTTC. Residues: CASSQDNIGLGTNEQFF.

The rearrangement links TRBV3-1 to TRBJ2-7, with 12 bases identical to TRBD2. CDR1 and CDR2 (germline): LGHDT, YNNKEL (reference sequence). The CDR3 sequence is 15 residues long. J gave up 7 bases and V 5 bases, and 9 bases lay outside the gene matches. CDR3 DNA sequence: TGTGCCAGCAGCGTGACTAGCGGGAGTGTGCGAGAGCAGTACTTC. This sequence encodes CASSVTSGSVREQYF.

This clonotype was found a few times. The gene calls are TRBV14 and TRBJ2-5; D is unclear. CDR1 and CDR2 from the germline V gene are SGHDN and FVKESK. The CDR3 totals 14 residues. The ends were cut back, 4 bases at V and 1 base at J, with 10 bases in the middle. In DNA form, the CDR3 reads TGTGCCAGCAGCCCAGTACAGCTCCAAGAGACCCAGTACTTC. Translation: CASSPVQLQETQYF. Supplemented by reference TRBV14 and TRBJ2-5, the full variable domain reads EAGVTQFPSHSVIEKGQTVTLRCDPISGHDNLYWYRRVMGKEIKFLLHFVKESKQDESGMPNNRFLAERTGGTYSTLKVQPAELEDSGVYFCASSPVQLQETQYFGPGTRLLVL.

The chain combines TRBV6-2 or TRBV6-3 with TRBJ2-1; TRBD1 matches 9 bases. The V gene end was trimmed by 5 bases and the J gene end by 7 bases; junction bases not matched to a gene: 0. The CDR3 covers 12 residues. Germline CDR1 reads MNHEY; CDR2 reads SVGEGT. CDR3 bases: TGTGCCAGCAGTGGACAGGGGAATGAGCAGTTCTTC. Its translation: CASSGQGNEQFF.

In its sample, this clonotype was seen many times. The V and J genes are TRBV20-1 and TRBJ2-1; 8 bases map to TRBD1. The germline gives CDR1 DFQATT, CDR2 SNEGSKA (reference sequence). This CDR3 is built from 12 residues. V was pared by 5 bases and J by 8 bases, with 5 bases of the junction left unmatched. In DNA form, the CDR3 reads TGCAGTGCTGGACAGGGTATCTATGAGCAGTTCTTC. It yields the protein CSAGQGIYEQFF.

This clonotype has just a few counts. The chain uses TRBV6-6 and TRBJ2-1; TRBD2 aligns across 12 bases. The germline V gene encodes CDR1 MNHNY and CDR2 SVGAGI (reference sequence). Trimming took 2 bases from V and 5 from J; bases not matched to a gene: 10. The CDR3 has 18 residues. In DNA, the CDR3 is TGTGCCAGCAGTTACCTTAGACTAGCGGGAGAGGTAAACAATGAGCAGTTCTTC. Translation: CASSYLRLAGEVNNEQFF.

Comments on this clonotype: Being one base from a much bigger clone, this may be a read error. The chain couples TRBV7-2 to TRBJ2-1, with a weak D call TRBD1 (5 bases). With 5 bases removed from V and 8 bases from J, the gap between germline ends came to 13 bases. Germline values: CDR1 SGHTA, CDR2 FQGNSA. This CDR3 is 13 amino acids long. The CDR3 region is CASSQYWGDEQFF. The CDR3 DNA reads TGTGCCAGCAGCCAATACTGGGGCGATGAGCAGTTCTTC.

The chain uses TRBV18 and TRBJ2-5; D is ambiguous. This CDR3 region has 13 residues. Germline CDR1 is KGHSH and CDR2 is LQKENI. Trimming stripped 2 bases from V and 1 base from J, with 5 bases between. This chain's CDR3 is CASSPNSQETQYF. The CDR3 DNA sequence: TGTGCCAGCTCACCAAACAGCCAAGAGACCCAGTACTTC.

This clonotype was counted a few times. V gene TRBV5-8 combines with J gene TRBJ2-1; weak D call: TRBD1 (5 bases). Germline lookup yields CDR1 SGHTS and CDR2 YDEGEE. The V end was cut by 1 base, the J end by 3 bases, with 11 bases between. This CDR3 spans 15 amino acids. The CDR3, as DNA: TGTGCCAGCAGCTTGTTTCAGGGCTACTACAATGAGCAGTTCTTC. Its translation: CASSLFQGYYNEQFF.

In this sample, this clonotype turned up a few times. The J gene is TRBJ2-5, the V gene TRBV29-1; 10 bases map to TRBD2. There are 17 residues in the CDR3. From germline, CDR1 is SQVTM and CDR2 ANQGSEA. The trim removed 2 bases at V and 2 bases at J, leaving 11 bases unmatched. The CDR3 DNA reads as TGCAGCGTTGAACGCCCTTGGCTAGCGGGAGATCAAGAGACCCAGTACTTC. It codes for CSVERPWLAGDQETQYF.